These 10 T cell receptor beta chains share one sample of origin, sequenced in a study of blood T cells in healthy people across ages. Using a J-beta primer mix together with a sample-barcoded 5' primer, a second PCR was run for about 6 to 12 cycles. MiXCR was run by TCRdb on the 5' RACE reads, yielding one entry per CDR3 protein. The sample consists of about 730,000 distinct CDR3 sequences, roughly 41% of them appearing once. Source material: blood. The receptor source for this set is a woman aged 55-69 years in good health.

This sequence joins TRBV12-3 or TRBV12-4 and TRBJ2-5; 7 nucleotides agree with TRBD1. The V segment lost 6 bases and the J segment 11 bases; nucleotides outside the gene matches: 9. The CDR3 has 12 amino acids. CDR3 coding DNA: TGTGCCAGCAGCCGTGACAGGGTCAAGCAGTACTTC. This translates into CASSRDRVKQYF.

This clonotype was seen just once. The rearrangement uses TRBV11-1 and TRBJ2-7; the D call may be TRBD1 or TRBD2 (5 bases each). V lost 5 bases and J 5 bases, leaving 16 bases between the germline ends. Germline V gene data show CDR1 as SGHAT and CDR2 as FQDESV (reference sequence). CDR3 length: 14 residues. CDR3 coding DNA: TGTGCCAGCAGCGCCCGGTCAGGGAGCAACGAGCAGTACTTC. Translated: CASSARSGSNEQYF.

The chain links TRBV20-1 to TRBJ2-7; TRBD2 might be the D (6 bases). Germline V CDR1 and CDR2: DFQATT, SNEGSKA (reference sequence). The CDR3 has 16 residues. V gave up 4 bases and J gave up 7 bases, with 26 bases separating them. CDR3 sequence reads: CSATSRYGGTRDEQYF. As DNA, the CDR3 is TGCAGTGCTACTAGTCGGTATGGCGGGACTCGGGATGAGCAGTACTTC.

The chain uses TRBV20-1 and TRBJ2-5; 7 nucleotides match TRBD2. This CDR3 has 12 residues. Germline V gene lookup returns CDR1 DFQATT and CDR2 SNEGSKA (reference sequence). Here the CDR3 reads CSWAGAVNEQYF. The CDR3 nucleotides are TGCTCCTGGGCGGGAGCGGTCAATGAGCAGTACTTC.

This clonotype was seen only a few times. The rearrangement uses TRBV18 and TRBJ2-5; 8 nucleotides align to TRBD2. This CDR3 is 16 amino acids long. V dropped 3 bases and J dropped 3; count of bases not matched to a gene: 9. CDR1 and CDR2 from the germline V gene are KGHSH and LQKENI. This chain's CDR3 is CASSPDWGLVEETQYF. The CDR3 DNA follows: TGTGCCAGCTCACCGGACTGGGGACTAGTCGAAGAGACCCAGTACTTC.

This clonotype was detected only a few times. The chain links TRBV29-1 to TRBJ2-5, with 8 positions matching TRBD2. The end of the DNA is better explained by TRBJ2-7, so the J call may be wrong. The CDR3 runs 13 residues. CDR1 and CDR2 from the germline V gene are SQVTM and ANQGSEA. The CDR3 DNA follows: TGCAGCGTAGCGGGGGAAGGGGCGTTCGAGCAGTACTTC. Translation: CSVAGEGAFEQYF.

Of note for this clonotype: The junction differs from germline at one of its ends, possibly a read error. The chain combines TRBV12-3 or TRBV12-4 with TRBJ2-7; perhaps TRBD1 as D (7 bases). The CDR3 covers 15 residues. The CDR3 sequence: CACSYRAQGGYEQYF. CDR3 in DNA: TGTGCCTGCAGTTATCGGGCCCAGGGGGGCTACGAGCAGTACTTC.

This chain uses TRBV7-3 with TRBJ2-5, with a possible D match to TRBD1 (6 bases). The tail of the sequence fits TRBJ2-7 better, so the J call may be wrong. This CDR3 has 13 amino acids. Germline V lookup: CDR1 SGHTA, CDR2 FQGTGA. CDR3 DNA sequence: TGTGCCAGCAGCCGGGGCAGGGGCGACGAGCAGTACTTC. Its translation is CASSRGRGDEQYF.

This clonotype turned up a few times. The CDR3 protein is CAWSLTGLDEKLFF. The CDR3 region has the DNA TGTGCCTGGAGCCTTACAGGGTTAGATGAAAAACTGTTTTTT. The J gene is TRBJ1-4, the V gene TRBV30; D is perhaps TRBD1 (6 bases). V was trimmed by 3 bases and J by 6 bases, leaving 14 bases between them. Germline loops: CDR1 GTSNPN, CDR2 SVGIG (reference sequence). The CDR3 is made up of 14 amino acids.

The V gene is TRBV29-1, the J gene TRBJ2-3; TRBD2 matches 8 bases. Per the germline V gene, CDR1 is SQVTM and CDR2 is ANQGSEA. J gave up 3 bases and V 4 bases, and 12 bases lay outside the gene matches. There are 16 residues in the CDR3. CDR3 amino acids: CSVAWGVAGPTDTQYF. CDR3 nucleotides: TGCAGCGTTGCCTGGGGGGTAGCGGGACCGACAGATACGCAGTATTTT.